This T cell receptor (beta chain) derives from a study of PD-L1 blockade in urothelial cancer. Overall study context: As for prior chemotherapy regimens, patients had received 0 to 3.

Profiled with immunoSEQ multiplex PCR; TCRdb holds only in-frame clones, not every one. The sample holds about 41,000 clones; 70% to 90% are singletons and the top ten take about 2.5%. This CDR3 has 15 residues. V trimming: 4 bases; J trimming: 2 bases; junction bases outside the gene matches: 6. Per the germline V gene, CDR1 is MNHEY and CDR2 is SMNVEV (reference sequence). As for time point: peripheral blood 6 weeks after treatment start. Urothelial carcinoma, locally advanced or metastatic, affected the patients. The sample was PBMCs, taken around atezolizumab (anti-PD-L1) treatment. The chain recombines TRBV27 with TRBJ2-5, with 8 bases lining up with TRBD2. The TCR sequence derives from a man aged 70-80 years with urothelial cancer. CDR3 in amino acids: CASSSLAGTQETQYF. CDR3 coding DNA: TGTGCCAGCAGTTCATTAGCGGGAACACAAGAGACCCAGTACTTC.